The 25 T cell receptor beta chains given below trace back to one sample, sequenced in a study of T-cell reconstitution after alpha-beta-depleted transplantation in children. The authors prepared the TCRbeta library with unique molecular identifiers. Via MiXCR, TCRdb re-called the PCR reads, giving one row per CDR3 protein. Among under 350,000 distinct CDR3 sequences listed, nearly 10% were seen once. Specimen: PBMCs from the stem cell graft donor, collected from the stem cell graft. The receptors derive from a human donor who donated a stem cell graft to a child with SCID.

This clonotype has more than one count but fewer than ten. This chain connects TRBV12-3 or TRBV12-4 to TRBJ2-5, with 9 bases lining up with TRBD2. The CDR3 extends over 15 amino acids. Germline trimming cut 5 bases from V and 2 bases from J; bases unmatched to any gene: 6. In nucleotides, the CDR3 is TGTGCCAGCAGTCCCACGGCGGGGGGGCAAGAGACCCAGTACTTC. This translates into CASSPTAGGQETQYF.

The sample holds a few counts of this clonotype. The chain recombines TRBV11-2 with TRBJ2-2, with 8 bases aligning to TRBD1. Trimming at V came to 2 bases and at J to 0 bases, leaving 2 bases not matched to a gene. This CDR3 is 16 amino acids long. The germline gives CDR1 SGHAT, CDR2 FQNNGV. CDR3: CASSLRQGTNTGELFF. The DNA for the CDR3 is TGTGCCAGCAGCTTACGACAGGGGACGAACACCGGGGAGCTGTTTTTT.

This clonotype has a count of ten or more. The chain has TRBV2 and TRBJ1-1; D not certain. The CDR3 runs 11 residues. Germline lookup yields CDR1 SNHLY and CDR2 FYNNEI. V was cut by 6 bases and J by 0 bases, with 2 bases left in between. The CDR3 region has the DNA TGTGCCAGCAGATTGAACACTGAAGCTTTCTTT. This codes for CASRLNTEAFF.

For this clonotype: A junction boundary mismatches the germline segment, possibly from a read error. The genes are TRBV5-8 and TRBJ2-1; 13 bases match TRBD2. Looked up from germline, CDR1 is SGHTS and CDR2 is YDEGEE. The CDR3 has 17 amino acids. The CDR3 DNA reads as TGTGCCAGCACCTTGACTAGCGGGGGGCCCGGGTATGATGAGCAGTTCTTC. It specifies CASTLTSGGPGYDEQFF.

In this sample, this clonotype turned up a few times. This rearrangement joins TRBV6-5 to TRBJ1-5; D call uncertain. CDR3 size: 15 residues. Germline CDR1 is MNHEY and CDR2 is SVGAGI. V dropped 8 bases and J dropped 5 bases, with 19 bases sitting between them. The chain's CDR3 is CASSKGGVFHQPQHF. The CDR3 coding sequence is TGTGCCAGCTCCAAGGGAGGAGTGTTCCATCAGCCCCAGCATTTT.

This clonotype has a handful of counts. V and J are TRBV12-3 or TRBV12-4 and TRBJ2-7, with 9 bases fitting TRBD1. This CDR3 is built from 15 residues. V lost 2 bases to trimming and J lost 6 bases; unmatched junction nucleotides: 8. This CDR3 is CASSLTGQGITEQYF. Here the CDR3 DNA reads TGTGCCAGCAGTTTAACGGGACAGGGTATCACCGAGCAGTACTTC.

The gene calls are TRBV20-1 and TRBJ2-3; D is possibly TRBD1 (5 bases). V dropped 4 bases and J dropped 4 bases, with 24 bases sitting between them. The CDR3 runs to 17 residues. The germline CDR1 and CDR2 sequences are DFQATT and SNEGSKA (reference sequence). In nucleotides, the CDR3 is TGCAGTGCTAAAGGGGATAAATACCATGAAAGCGCAGATACGCAGTATTTT. The encoded protein is CSAKGDKYHESADTQYF.

The chain uses TRBV5-1 and TRBJ2-3, with a possible D match to TRBD2 (7 bases). The germline V gene has CDR1 SGHRS and CDR2 YFSETQ. Trimming took 4 bases from V and 6 from J, leaving 18 bases between them. This CDR3 is built from 15 residues. CDR3 amino acids: CASSESGGLSDTQYF. The DNA of the CDR3 is TGCGCCAGCAGCGAGTCGGGGGGCCTGTCGGATACGCAGTATTTT.

At least ten counts were recorded for this clonotype. The chain employs TRBV6-5 and TRBJ2-2; 8 bases are shared with TRBD2. The J segment lost 4 bases and the V segment lost 0 bases, leaving 1 base of the junction unmatched. Per the germline V gene, CDR1 is MNHEY and CDR2 is SVGAGI. CDR3 length: 15 residues. CDR3 in DNA: TGTGCCAGCAGTTACTCCGGGGGGGCCACCGGGGAGCTGTTTTTT. Protein sequence: CASSYSGGATGELFF.

This clonotype was counted a few times. The rearrangement joins TRBV9 to TRBJ2-5; D is possibly TRBD2 (6 bases). Germline CDR1 reads SGDLS; CDR2 reads YYNGEE. The CDR3 totals 14 residues. Trimming shortened V by 4 bases and J by 4 bases, and 14 bases separated the two germline ends. CDR3 protein: CASSPLGGVETQYF. The DNA for the CDR3 is TGTGCCAGCAGCCCACTGGGCGGGGTAGAGACCCAGTACTTC.

This clonotype was recorded a few times. The V gene is TRBV25-1, the J gene TRBJ2-1, with TRBD2 matching over 7 bases. Germline CDR1 is MGHDK and CDR2 is SYGVNS. The CDR3 length is 15 residues. V dropped 9 bases and J dropped 0; count of bases not matched to a gene: 8. The CDR3 region has the DNA TGTGCCAGTCGGAGCGGGGAAAGCTCCTACAATGAGCAGTTCTTC. This encodes CASRSGESSYNEQFF.

This chain connects TRBV7-9 to TRBJ2-4; D uncertain. The CDR3 consists of 13 residues. Germline-derived CDR1 and CDR2 are SEHNR and FQNEAQ (reference sequence). V was clipped by 5 bases and J by 3 bases, with 8 bases between them. The DNA of the CDR3 is TGTGCCAGCAGCCCTCGAAACAAAAACATTCAGTACTTC. Its protein product is CASSPRNKNIQYF.

The rearrangement links TRBV5-1 to TRBJ2-2; D unclear. CDR3 length: 15 residues. The germline gives CDR1 SGHRS, CDR2 YFSETQ. V was shortened by 3 bases and J by 3 bases, with 12 bases between the two germline ends. CDR3 in DNA: TGCGCCAGCAGCTGGGGAAGGGTCGACACCGGGGAGCTGTTTTTT. Its translation: CASSWGRVDTGELFF.

This clonotype was seen only a few times. The chain combines TRBV5-1 with TRBJ1-1, with TRBD1 as a possible D gene (5 bases). V lost 6 bases and J lost 4, with 13 bases in between. The CDR3 contains 13 residues. Germline assignment: CDR1 SGHRS and CDR2 YFSETQ. CDR3 loop: CASTSGRGTEAFF. The CDR3 DNA reads TGCGCCAGCACCTCAGGGAGGGGCACTGAAGCTTTCTTT. Looking up the rest from reference TRBV5-1 and TRBJ1-1 gives the full variable domain: KAGVTQTPRYLIKTRGQQVTLSCSPISGHRSVSWYQQTPGQGLQFLFEYFSETQRNKGNFPGRFSGRQFSNSRSEMNVSTLELGDSALYLCASTSGRGTEAFFGQGTRLTVV.

The J gene is TRBJ2-1, the V gene TRBV11-2; 7 bases match TRBD2. Germline V lookup: CDR1 SGHAT, CDR2 FQNNGV. The CDR3 loop spans 14 amino acids. The V and J ends lost 1 base and 10 bases, in that order; junction bases with no gene match: 7. The CDR3 DNA is TGTGCCAGCAGCTTAGGCCCGGGGACTAAGGAGCAGTTCTTC. This codes for CASSLGPGTKEQFF.

The V and J genes are TRBV20-1 and TRBJ1-2, with a possible D match to TRBD1 (6 bases). CDR3 size: 13 residues. V was shortened by 3 bases and J by 3 bases, with 11 bases between the two germline ends. Per germline, CDR1 DFQATT and CDR2 SNEGSKA (reference sequence). This CDR3 is CSASSGGDYGYTF. CDR3 DNA sequence: TGCAGTGCTAGTTCTGGGGGCGACTATGGCTACACCTTC.

This clonotype was seen at least ten times. This sequence joins TRBV2 and TRBJ2-7; the D is unclear. V was shortened by 5 bases and J by 2 bases, with 1 base between the two germline ends. CDR3 size: 10 residues. From germline, CDR1 is SNHLY and CDR2 FYNNEI. In DNA, the CDR3 is TGTGCCAGCAGTACCTACGAGCAGTACTTC. Translating it yields CASSTYEQYF.

The chain employs TRBV6-5 and TRBJ1-1; no reliable D call. V was trimmed by 0 bases and J by 6 bases, leaving 11 bases between them. The CDR3 is 14 residues long. CDR1 and CDR2 from the germline V gene are MNHEY and SVGAGI. The CDR3 is CASSYSGPAAEAFF. CDR3 bases: TGTGCCAGCAGTTACTCCGGCCCGGCGGCTGAAGCTTTCTTT.

This clonotype has only a few counts. The chain has TRBV12-5 and TRBJ2-7, with 9 positions matching TRBD1. Germline-derived CDR1 and CDR2 are LGHNT and FRNRAP. With 6 bases clipped from V and 6 bases from J, the junction kept 6 bases outside the gene matches. CDR3 length: 13 residues. Here the CDR3 reads CASGQGDRVEQYF. The CDR3 DNA reads as TGTGCTAGTGGCCAAGGGGACAGGGTCGAGCAGTACTTC.

This rearrangement joins TRBV12-3 or TRBV12-4 to TRBJ1-1, with no clear D. V gave up 7 bases and J gave up 0 bases, with 9 bases separating them. The CDR3 loop spans 13 amino acids. The CDR3 loop reads CASTDTMNTEAFF. The CDR3 DNA reads TGTGCCAGCACTGACACCATGAACACTGAAGCTTTCTTT.

This clonotype turned up a few times. This chain links TRBV5-1 with TRBJ2-1; no reliable D call. The germline V and J ends were trimmed by 0 bases and 0 bases, with 10 bases remaining between them. This CDR3 comprises 16 residues. Looked up from germline, CDR1 is SGHRS and CDR2 is YFSETQ. The CDR3, as DNA: TGCGCCAGCAGCTTGGGGCAGGAAAGCTCCTACAATGAGCAGTTCTTC. It is translated as CASSLGQESSYNEQFF.

This clonotype was seen more than once but under ten times. The chain combines TRBV10-1 with TRBJ2-7; 9 bases match TRBD1. The germline V gene has CDR1 WNHNN and CDR2 SYGVQD (reference sequence). V was clipped by 0 bases and J by 2 bases; unmatched bases: 5. The CDR3 covers 16 residues. The CDR3 DNA is TGCGCCAGCAGTGAGTCAAGGGGACAGGGAACCTACGAGCAGTACTTC. Residues: CASSESRGQGTYEQYF.

This clonotype was counted ten times or more. This chain uses TRBV6-1 with TRBJ2-1; 10 bases agree with TRBD2. The CDR3 is 19 residues long. The germline V gene encodes CDR1 MNHNS and CDR2 SASEGT. Losses at the gene ends were 1 base for V and 0 bases for J; bases not matched to a gene: 9. The CDR3 bases are TGTGCCAGCAGTGAAGTGTCTAGCGGGGGCCGACTCTCCTACAATGAGCAGTTCTTC. This sequence encodes CASSEVSSGGRLSYNEQFF.

The chain is built from TRBV5-1 and TRBJ2-3, with unresolved D. This CDR3 has 15 residues. V was cut by 0 bases and J by 6 bases, with 14 bases left in between. The germline V gene encodes CDR1 SGHRS and CDR2 YFSETQ. The CDR3 is CASSLETTGMDTQYF. Here the CDR3 DNA reads TGCGCCAGCAGCTTGGAAACGACTGGAATGGATACGCAGTATTTT.

This clonotype has a handful of counts. The chain carries TRBV4-2 and TRBJ1-4; TRBD1 agrees at 9 bases. The CDR3 is 16 amino acids. The germline gives CDR1 LGHNA, CDR2 YNFKEQ. The V segment lost 1 base and the J segment 4 bases; nucleotides outside the gene matches: 4. The CDR3 loop is CASSQGPGQGNEKLFF. The CDR3 DNA sequence: TGTGCCAGCAGCCAAGGACCGGGACAGGGTAATGAAAAACTGTTTTTT.